Each of the 30 T cell receptor beta chains below was sequenced from the same sample in a study of T-cell memory formation after mild COVID-19. From the 5' RACE reads, TCRdb called clonotypes with MiXCR, one entry per CDR3 protein. The sample has 190,000 or so distinct CDR3 sequences, roughly 23% seen once. Sequenced: PBMCs or a T cell subset sorted from them (not recorded which). All receptors come from an adult woman who had mild COVID-19 (a few samples of this study predate the infection). Cell type and time point are not known.

This clonotype was seen a few times. J is TRBJ2-3 and V is TRBV12-3 or TRBV12-4, with a tentative D call TRBD1 (6 bases). V shed 5 bases and J shed 0 bases, with 21 bases lying between them. This CDR3 contains 18 residues. Written as DNA, the CDR3 is TGTGCCAGCAGTCCGCACCACCGCCGGGACATAAGCACAGATACGCAGTATTTT. Translation gives CASSPHHRRDISTDTQYF.

The chain joins TRBV11-2 to TRBJ1-5, with TRBD1 as a possible D gene (5 bases). The CDR3 runs to 15 residues. Germline CDR1 is SGHAT and CDR2 is FQNNGV. V was shortened by 0 bases and J by 4 bases, with 10 bases between the two germline ends. The CDR3 nucleotides are TGTGCCAGCAGCTTAGACGAGGGGTGGAATCAGCCCCAGCATTTT. This sequence encodes CASSLDEGWNQPQHF.

The J gene is TRBJ2-5, the V gene TRBV7-9, with no clear D. V was trimmed by 1 base and J by 4 bases, leaving 7 bases between them. This CDR3 has 13 amino acids. The germline V gene encodes CDR1 SEHNR and CDR2 FQNEAQ (reference sequence). The DNA of the CDR3 is TGTGCCAGCAGCTTAGATTCACGAGAGACCCAGTACTTC. Protein product: CASSLDSRETQYF. The whole variable domain, filled in from reference TRBV7-9 and TRBJ2-5, reads DTGVSQNPRHKITKRGQNVTFRCDPISEHNRLYWYRQTLGQGPEFLTYFQNEAQLEKSRLLSDRFSAERPKGSFSTLEIQRTEQGDSAMYLCASSLDSRETQYFGPGTRLLVL.

This clonotype came up many times. The genes are TRBV6-2 or TRBV6-3 and TRBJ2-1; 11 nucleotides agree with TRBD2. This CDR3 is 17 amino acids long. Unmatched junction bases numbered 8, after V lost 6 bases and J lost 1 base. From germline, CDR1 is MNHEY and CDR2 SVGEGT. The CDR3: CASRALGLAGSYNEQFF. The CDR3 DNA follows: TGTGCCAGCAGGGCACTAGGACTAGCGGGTTCCTACAATGAGCAGTTCTTC.

The sample holds a few counts of this clonotype. This chain connects TRBV5-5 to TRBJ1-1, with a weak D call TRBD1 (5 bases). V was trimmed by 2 bases and J by 0 bases, leaving 14 bases between them. Germline lookup yields CDR1 SGHKS and CDR2 YYEKEE (reference sequence). This CDR3 spans 16 amino acids. Here the CDR3 DNA reads TGTGCCAGCAGCTTTTCACAGGCGACTCTGAACACTGAAGCTTTCTTT. Amino acids: CASSFSQATLNTEAFF.

This rearrangement joins TRBV5-5 to TRBJ2-1; 10 positions match TRBD1. Looked up from germline, CDR1 is SGHKS and CDR2 is YYEKEE (reference sequence). The CDR3 spans 18 residues. The junction had 15 bases not matched to a gene; V was cut back by 4 bases and J by 5 bases. The CDR3 region is CASSQKRRGQGMDNEQFF. CDR3 in DNA: TGTGCCAGCAGCCAGAAAAGGCGGGGACAGGGGATGGACAATGAGCAGTTCTTC.

This clonotype was counted ten times or more. The chain carries TRBV7-3 and TRBJ2-5; TRBD2 matches at 10 bases. After removal of 5 bases from V and 2 bases from J, the junction contained 5 bases not matched to a gene. There are 15 residues in the CDR3. The germline CDR1 and CDR2 sequences are SGHTA and FQGTGA. The CDR3 here is CASSALAGGQETQYF. In DNA, the CDR3 is TGTGCCAGCAGCGCATTAGCGGGGGGACAAGAGACCCAGTACTTC.

The chain recombines TRBV4-1 with TRBJ2-1, with D perhaps matching TRBD1 or TRBD2 (5 bases each). The CDR3 consists of 14 residues. Trimming cost V 4 bases and J 8 bases, with 15 bases left between them. Germline V gene sequence: CDR1 MGHRA, CDR2 YSYEKL. The CDR3 DNA reads as TGCGCCAGCAGCCCCCCGGGGCGGGCGGATGAGCAGTTCTTC. Its protein product is CASSPPGRADEQFF.

The V gene is TRBV7-3, the J gene TRBJ2-7, with 7 positions matching TRBD1. J was trimmed by 3 bases and V by 5 bases; bases with no gene match: 4. Germline V gene sequence: CDR1 SGHTA, CDR2 FQGTGA. The CDR3 is made up of 13 amino acids. The CDR3 region is CASSLGQFYEQYF. CDR3 DNA: TGTGCCAGCAGCCTGGGACAGTTCTACGAGCAGTACTTC. Based on the CDR3 plus reference TRBV7-3 and TRBJ2-7, the full variable domain is GAGVSQTPSNKVTEKGKYVELRCDPISGHTALYWYRQSLGQGPEFLIYFQGTGAADDSGLPNDRFFAVRPEGSVSTLKIQRTERGDSAVYLCASSLGQFYEQYFGPGTRLTVT.

This clonotype was counted a few times. V usage is TRBV5-4 and J usage is TRBJ2-1; D possibly corresponds to TRBD2 (6 bases). CDR1 and CDR2 (germline): SGHNT, YYREEE (reference sequence). The length of the CDR3 is 16 residues. The V end was cut by 3 bases, the J end by 0 bases, with 13 bases between. CDR3 loop: CASSSDLALSYNEQFF. CDR3 nucleotides: TGTGCCAGCAGCTCAGATCTAGCGCTCTCCTACAATGAGCAGTTCTTC.

This clonotype has more than one count but fewer than ten. The J gene is TRBJ1-2, the V gene TRBV7-9, with D uncertain. Between the trimmed V and J ends, which lost 4 bases and 4 bases, there was a span of 10 bases. Germline CDR1 is SEHNR and CDR2 is FQNEAQ (reference sequence). The CDR3 loop spans 13 amino acids. CDR3 amino acids: CASSSGWGYGYTF. CDR3 DNA: TGTGCCAGCAGCTCCGGTTGGGGCTATGGCTACACCTTC.

The chain carries TRBV4-3 and TRBJ2-1, with 13 bases aligning to TRBD2. The CDR3 is 14 residues long. V shed 4 bases and J 8 bases; nucleotides not matched to a gene: 2. The germline CDR1 and CDR2 sequences are LGHNA and YSLEER. The CDR3 protein is CASSPTSGGYEQFF. DNA of the CDR3: TGCGCCAGCAGCCCGACTAGCGGGGGGTATGAGCAGTTCTTC.

The rearrangement uses TRBV2 and TRBJ2-4; TRBD1 is a possible D gene (5 bases). Trimming shortened V by 5 bases and J by 0 bases, and 8 bases separated the two germline ends. This CDR3 is built from 14 residues. Germline assignment: CDR1 SNHLY and CDR2 FYNNEI. The CDR3 spells CASSQGLAKNIQYF. In DNA form, the CDR3 reads TGTGCCAGCAGTCAGGGTTTAGCCAAAAACATTCAGTACTTC.

This chain connects TRBV30 to TRBJ2-3, with 8 bases matching TRBD1. Trimming removed 2 bases from V and 2 bases from J; junction bases left unmatched: 12. Germline assignment: CDR1 GTSNPN and CDR2 SVGIG (reference sequence). The CDR3 length is 17 residues. The CDR3 bases are TGTGCCTGGAGTCCCCCTCCGGGACAGGAGAACACAGATACGCAGTATTTT. Translation gives CAWSPPPGQENTDTQYF.

The sample holds a few counts of this clonotype. V is TRBV7-2 and J is TRBJ2-6; no definite D call. In germline, CDR1 is SGHTA, CDR2 FQGNSA. V was cut by 5 bases and J by 0 bases, with 20 bases left in between. This CDR3 has 19 amino acids. The CDR3 loop reads CASSLGPPLYGSGANVLTF. In DNA, the CDR3 is TGTGCCAGCAGCCTAGGGCCACCATTGTACGGCTCTGGGGCCAACGTCCTGACTTTC. Variable domain in full (rest from reference TRBV7-2 and TRBJ2-6): GAGVSQSPSNKVTEKGKDVELRCDPISGHTALYWYRQSLGQGLEFLIYFQGNSAPDKSGLPSDRFSAERTGGSVSTLTIQRTQQEDSAVYLCASSLGPPLYGSGANVLTFGAGSRLTVL.

The chain joins TRBV11-2 to TRBJ2-1; D might be TRBD1 (5 bases). The ends were cut back, 3 bases at V and 2 bases at J, with 8 bases in the middle. In germline, CDR1 is SGHAT, CDR2 FQNNGV. The CDR3 is 14 residues long. CDR3 residues: CASSFLGPYNEQFF. Here the CDR3 DNA reads TGTGCCAGCAGCTTCTTGGGGCCCTACAATGAGCAGTTCTTC.

This clonotype turned up a few times. This CDR3 reads CATSDLKDDTQYF. CDR3 bases: TGTGCCACCAGTGATTTGAAGGATGATACGCAGTATTTT. This chain joins TRBV24-1 and TRBJ2-3; D gene unclear. The CDR3 consists of 13 residues. V was clipped by 0 bases and J by 6 bases, with 6 bases between them. The germline V gene encodes CDR1 KGHDR and CDR2 SFDVKD.

The sample holds a few counts of this clonotype. This chain joins TRBV2 and TRBJ2-7; TRBD2 agrees at 11 bases. J lost 6 bases, V lost 9 bases, and 4 bases had no gene match. Per germline, CDR1 SNHLY and CDR2 FYNNEI. The CDR3 extends over 12 amino acids. The CDR3 region is CARRGLAGEQYF. Here the CDR3 DNA reads TGTGCCAGGAGAGGACTAGCGGGCGAGCAGTACTTC.

This chain connects TRBV12-3 or TRBV12-4 to TRBJ1-2; D might be TRBD1 (5 bases). The CDR3 consists of 11 residues. V dropped 6 bases and J dropped 4 bases, with 6 bases sitting between them. The CDR3 DNA is TGTGCCAGCAGGCAGGGCTATGGCTACACCTTC. It translates to CASRQGYGYTF.

V gene TRBV28 combines with J gene TRBJ1-1; 7 positions agree with TRBD1. The CDR3 runs to 16 residues. Trimming removed 4 bases from V and 6 bases from J; junction bases left unmatched: 14. Germline V CDR1 and CDR2: MDHEN, SYDVKM. The CDR3 DNA reads TGTGCCAGCAGTTCGGGGACAGCACCGATTTCGTCTGAAGCTTTCTTT. Protein sequence: CASSSGTAPISSEAFF. Full variable domain (remainder filled in from reference TRBV28 and TRBJ1-1): DVKVTQSSRYLVKRTGEKVFLECVQDMDHENMFWYRQDPGLGLRLIYFSYDVKMKEKGDIPEGYSVSREKKERFSLILESASTNQTSMYLCASSSGTAPISSEAFFGQGTRLTVV.

Only a few counts were recorded for this clonotype. The chain links TRBV6-6 to TRBJ2-3, with D possibly called TRBD1 or TRBD2 (5 bases each). CDR3 size: 16 residues. Germline V gives CDR1 MNHNY, CDR2 SVGAGI (reference sequence). Trimming cost V 0 bases and J 0 bases, with 10 bases left between them. CDR3 coding DNA: TGTGCCAGCAGTTACTCGACTTGGGGGAGCACAGATACGCAGTATTTT. Protein product: CASSYSTWGSTDTQYF.

This clonotype was seen more than once but under ten times. The gene calls are TRBV4-1 and TRBJ2-7; 7 positions agree with TRBD1. CDR3 length: 12 residues. The germline V gene encodes CDR1 MGHRA and CDR2 YSYEKL. The J segment lost 7 bases and the V segment lost 4 bases, leaving 4 bases of the junction unmatched. The CDR3 coding sequence is TGCGCCAGCAGCCTCACAGGGGAAGAGCAGTACTTC. Residues: CASSLTGEEQYF.

The chain employs TRBV7-9 and TRBJ1-1, with TRBD1 matching over 8 bases. The V gene's germline CDR1 is SEHNR and CDR2 FQNEAQ (reference sequence). The CDR3 contains 14 residues. V was clipped by 3 bases and J by 6 bases; unmatched bases: 6. In DNA, the CDR3 is TGTGCCAGCAGCTTTCACGACAGGGGCGCTGAAGCTTTCTTT. Protein sequence: CASSFHDRGAEAFF.

The V call is TRBV29-1, the J call TRBJ2-1; 8 nucleotides match TRBD2. J gave up 3 bases and V 3 bases, and 10 bases lay outside the gene matches. The length of the CDR3 is 16 residues. Per the germline V gene, CDR1 is SQVTM and CDR2 is ANQGSEA. The CDR3 DNA follows: TGCAGCGTTGACAGGGAACTAGCGGTCAACTACAATGAGCAGTTCTTC. Translated: CSVDRELAVNYNEQFF.

Only a few counts were recorded for this clonotype. The chain links TRBV19 to TRBJ1-1, with unresolved D. V was shortened by 1 base and J by 0 bases, with 3 bases between the two germline ends. CDR3 length equals 13 residues. The germline gives CDR1 LNHDA, CDR2 SQIVND (reference sequence). CDR3 sequence (DNA): TGTGCCAGTAGTATAGCCTTGAACACTGAAGCTTTCTTT. Translating it yields CASSIALNTEAFF.

The gene calls are TRBV7-7 and TRBJ1-4; tentatively, D is TRBD1 (5 bases). This CDR3 is built from 14 residues. V gave up 5 bases and J gave up 8 bases, with 15 bases separating them. Germline assignment: CDR1 SSHAT and CDR2 FNYEAQ (reference sequence). The CDR3 is CASSAGRGMEKLFF. The CDR3 region has the DNA TGTGCCAGCAGCGCGGGGAGGGGTATGGAAAAACTGTTTTTT.

The sample holds a few counts of this clonotype. The chain is built from TRBV29-1 and TRBJ2-5, with TRBD1 matching 11 bases. CDR1 is SQVTM and CDR2 is ANQGSEA in the germline V gene. This CDR3 has 15 residues. J was trimmed by 3 bases and V by 0 bases; bases with no gene match: 3. The CDR3 is CSVEEGQGGKETQYF. DNA for the CDR3: TGCAGCGTTGAAGAGGGACAGGGGGGGAAAGAGACCCAGTACTTC.

J is TRBJ2-1 and V is TRBV28; 11 bases agree with TRBD2. Trimming removed 6 bases from V and 2 bases from J; junction bases left unmatched: 3. Germline CDR1 MDHEN, CDR2 SYDVKM. This CDR3 has 15 amino acids. CDR3 DNA sequence: TGTGCCAGCAGGGAACTAGCGGGGGCCTACAATGAGCAGTTCTTC. It codes for CASRELAGAYNEQFF.

As DNA, the CDR3 is TGTGCCAGCAGTTTATGGGGAAATGAGCAGTTCTTC. It codes for CASSLWGNEQFF. The chain has TRBV28 and TRBJ2-1; D gene unclear. Germline V gene sequence: CDR1 MDHEN, CDR2 SYDVKM. The CDR3 has 12 amino acids. V lost 0 bases, J lost 7 bases, and 4 bases lay in between.

V gene TRBV12-3 or TRBV12-4 combines with J gene TRBJ1-2; tentative D call: TRBD1 (5 bases). Between the trimmed V and J ends, which lost 1 base and 5 bases, there was a span of 14 bases. The CDR3 runs to 15 residues. For the CDR3, the DNA is TGTGCCAGCAGTTTAGTTGGGGGGGTGCAGTATGGCTACACCTTC. Translated, it gives CASSLVGGVQYGYTF.